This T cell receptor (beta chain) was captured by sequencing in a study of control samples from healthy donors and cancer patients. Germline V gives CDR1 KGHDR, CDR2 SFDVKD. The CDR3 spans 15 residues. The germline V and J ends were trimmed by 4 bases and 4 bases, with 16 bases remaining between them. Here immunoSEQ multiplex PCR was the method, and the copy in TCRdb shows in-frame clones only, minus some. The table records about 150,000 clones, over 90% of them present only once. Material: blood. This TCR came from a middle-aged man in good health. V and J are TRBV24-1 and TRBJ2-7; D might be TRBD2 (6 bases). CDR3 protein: CATSDQTGEVYEQYF. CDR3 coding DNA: TGTGCCACCAGTGACCAAACGGGGGAAGTATACGAGCAGTACTTC.